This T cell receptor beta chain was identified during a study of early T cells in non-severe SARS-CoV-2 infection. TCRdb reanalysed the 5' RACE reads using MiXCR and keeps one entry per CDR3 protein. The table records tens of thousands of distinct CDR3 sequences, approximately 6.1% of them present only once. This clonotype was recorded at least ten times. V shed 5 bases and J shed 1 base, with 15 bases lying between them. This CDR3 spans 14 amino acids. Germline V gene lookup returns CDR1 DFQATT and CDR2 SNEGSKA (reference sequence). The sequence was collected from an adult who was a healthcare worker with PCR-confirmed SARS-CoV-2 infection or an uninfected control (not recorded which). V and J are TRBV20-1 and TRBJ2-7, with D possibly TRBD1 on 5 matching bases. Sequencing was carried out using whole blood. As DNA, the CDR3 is TGCAGTGCTGCTTTCCAGGGCGCGTCCTACGAGCAGTACTTC. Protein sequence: CSAAFQGASYEQYF.